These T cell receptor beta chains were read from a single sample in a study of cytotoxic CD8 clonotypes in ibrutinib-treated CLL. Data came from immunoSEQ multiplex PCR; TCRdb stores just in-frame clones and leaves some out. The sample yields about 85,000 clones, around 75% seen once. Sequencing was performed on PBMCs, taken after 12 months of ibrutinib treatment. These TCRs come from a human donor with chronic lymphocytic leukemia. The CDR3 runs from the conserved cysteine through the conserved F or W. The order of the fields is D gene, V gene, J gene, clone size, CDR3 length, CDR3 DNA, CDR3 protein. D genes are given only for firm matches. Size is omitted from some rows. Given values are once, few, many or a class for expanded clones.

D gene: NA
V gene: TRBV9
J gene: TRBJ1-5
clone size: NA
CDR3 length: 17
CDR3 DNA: TGTGCCAGCAGCGCCGGTAGGCAGCTATCTGTCAATCAGCCCCAGCATTTT
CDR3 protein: CASSAGRQLSVNQPQHF

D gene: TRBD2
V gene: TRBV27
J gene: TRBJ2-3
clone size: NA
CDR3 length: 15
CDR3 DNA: TGTGCCAGCAGCCTCGAGGGACTAGGCCATACGGGGCAGTATTTT
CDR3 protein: CASSLEGLGHTGQYF

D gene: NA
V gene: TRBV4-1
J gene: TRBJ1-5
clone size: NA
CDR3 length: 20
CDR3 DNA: TGCGCCAGCAGCCAAGACACCCTTGTGGGGGCGAAGATGAGGGATCAGCCCCAGCATTTT
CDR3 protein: CASSQDTLVGAKMRDQPQHF

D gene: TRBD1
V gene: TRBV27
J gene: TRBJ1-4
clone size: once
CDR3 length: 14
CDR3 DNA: TGTGCCAGCAGGCAACAGGGGTTGGGGGAAAAACTGTTTTTT
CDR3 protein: CASRQQGLGEKLFF

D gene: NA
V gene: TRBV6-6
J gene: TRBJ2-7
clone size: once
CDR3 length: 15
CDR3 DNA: TGTGCCAGCAGTTACTCCCAGGGGGGAGGCTACGAGCAGTACTTC
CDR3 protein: CASSYSQGGGYEQYF

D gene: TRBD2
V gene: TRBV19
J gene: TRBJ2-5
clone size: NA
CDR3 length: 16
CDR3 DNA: TGTGCCAGTAGTAGAACCCTAGCGGGAGTAGGGGAGACCCAGTACTTC
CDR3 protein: CASSRTLAGVGETQYF

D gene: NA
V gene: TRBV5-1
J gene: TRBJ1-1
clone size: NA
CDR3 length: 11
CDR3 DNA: TGCGCCAGCAGCTTGGGGCATGAAGCTTTCTTT
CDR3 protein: CASSLGHEAFF

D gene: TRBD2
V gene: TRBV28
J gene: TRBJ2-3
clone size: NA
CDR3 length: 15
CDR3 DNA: TGTGCCAGCAGCCTAGCGGGAGGAAACACAGATACGCAGTATTTT
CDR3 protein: CASSLAGGNTDTQYF

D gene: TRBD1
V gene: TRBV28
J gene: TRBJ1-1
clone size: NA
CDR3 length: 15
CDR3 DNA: TGTGCCAGCAGCCACAGGGGCGGGGACGGGACTGAAGCTTTCTTT
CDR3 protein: CASSHRGGDGTEAFF

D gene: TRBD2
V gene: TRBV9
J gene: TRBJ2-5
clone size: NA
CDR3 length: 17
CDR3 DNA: TGTGCCAGCAGCGTAGGGCGACTAGCGGGGGCCCAAGAGACCCAGTACTTC
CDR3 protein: CASSVGRLAGAQETQYF

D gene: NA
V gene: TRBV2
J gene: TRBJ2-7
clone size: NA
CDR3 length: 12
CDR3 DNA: TGTGCCAGCAGTCTCGTTCCCTACGAGCAGTACTTC
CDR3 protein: CASSLVPYEQYF

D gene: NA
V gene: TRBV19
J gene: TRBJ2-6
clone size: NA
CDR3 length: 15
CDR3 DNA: TGTGCCAGTCAGCAGGGGCGCTCTGGGGCCAACGTCCTGACTTTC
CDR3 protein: CASQQGRSGANVLTF

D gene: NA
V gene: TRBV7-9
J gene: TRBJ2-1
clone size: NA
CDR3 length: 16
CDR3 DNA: TGTGCCAGCAGCCTAAGGGGGGGTTTGCCGGGTAATGAGCAGTTCTTC
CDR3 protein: CASSLRGGLPGNEQFF

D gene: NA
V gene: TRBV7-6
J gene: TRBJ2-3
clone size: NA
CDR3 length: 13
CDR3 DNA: TGTGCCAGCCGGGGCGGGGGCACAGATACGCAGTATTTT
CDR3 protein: CASRGGGTDTQYF

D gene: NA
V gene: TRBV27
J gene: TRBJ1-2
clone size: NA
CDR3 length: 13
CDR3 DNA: TGTGCCAGCAGTTTTTACAGGGATGGGGGCTACACCTTC
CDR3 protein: CASSFYRDGGYTF

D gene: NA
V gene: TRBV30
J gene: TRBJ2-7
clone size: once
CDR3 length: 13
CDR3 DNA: TGTGCCCGGAGTGTTGGGGCACCCTACGAGCAGTACTTC
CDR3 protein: CARSVGAPYEQYF

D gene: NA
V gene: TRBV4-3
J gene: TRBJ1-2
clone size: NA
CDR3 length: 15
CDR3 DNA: TGCGCCAGCAGCCAAGCGGCGGGCCAAGGGACGGGCTACACCTTC
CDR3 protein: CASSQAAGQGTGYTF

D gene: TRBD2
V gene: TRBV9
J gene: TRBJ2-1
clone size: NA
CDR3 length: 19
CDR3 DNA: TGTGCCAGCAGCGTAGGACCGGGACTAGCGGTCCCGGGGTACAATGAGCAGTTCTTC
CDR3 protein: CASSVGPGLAVPGYNEQFF

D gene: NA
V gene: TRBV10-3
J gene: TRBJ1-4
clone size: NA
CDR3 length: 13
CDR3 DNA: TGTGCCATCAGTGGGGCAGCGAATGAAAAACTGTTTTTT
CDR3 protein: CAISGAANEKLFF

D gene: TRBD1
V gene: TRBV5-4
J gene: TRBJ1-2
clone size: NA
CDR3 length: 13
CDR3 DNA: TGTGCCAGCAGCCGACAGGGGGGGCAGGGCTACACCTTC
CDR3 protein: CASSRQGGQGYTF

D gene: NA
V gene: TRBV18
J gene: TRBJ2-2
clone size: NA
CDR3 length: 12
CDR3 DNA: TGTGCCAGCTCACCATCTTCCGGGGAGCTGTTTTTT
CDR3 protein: CASSPSSGELFF

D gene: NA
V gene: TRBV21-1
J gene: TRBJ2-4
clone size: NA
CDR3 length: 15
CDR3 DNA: TGTGCCAGCCCGGACAGGGCGTCCGCCAAAAACATTCAGTACTTC
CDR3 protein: CASPDRASAKNIQYF

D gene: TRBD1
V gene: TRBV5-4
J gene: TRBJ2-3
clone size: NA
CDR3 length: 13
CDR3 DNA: TGTGCCAGCAGCACGACAGGGGCAGATACGCAGTATTTT
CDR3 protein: CASSTTGADTQYF

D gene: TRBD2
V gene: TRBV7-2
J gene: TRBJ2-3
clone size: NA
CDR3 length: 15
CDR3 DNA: TGTGCCAGCAGCTTCCGGGACTACTACACAGATACGCAGTATTTT
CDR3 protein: CASSFRDYYTDTQYF

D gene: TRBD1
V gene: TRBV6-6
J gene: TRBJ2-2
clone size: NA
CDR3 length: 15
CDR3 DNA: TGTGCCAGCAGCCGGGACAGGGTGAACACCGGGGAGCTGTTTTTT
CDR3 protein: CASSRDRVNTGELFF

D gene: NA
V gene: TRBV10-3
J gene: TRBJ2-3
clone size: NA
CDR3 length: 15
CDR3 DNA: TGTGCCACCCGGGCAGCGGCCCCTAGCACAGATACGCAGTATTTT
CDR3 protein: CATRAAAPSTDTQYF

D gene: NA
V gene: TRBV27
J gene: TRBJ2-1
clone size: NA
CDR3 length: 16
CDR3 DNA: TGTGCCAGCAGTTTATCCCGGGCGAGCTCCTACAATGAGCAGTTCTTC
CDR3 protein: CASSLSRASSYNEQFF

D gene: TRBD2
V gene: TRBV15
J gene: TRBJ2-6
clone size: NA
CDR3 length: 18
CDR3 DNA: TGTGCCACCAGCAGAGCGGGAGGTCGAGCCTCTGGGGCCAACGTCCTGACTTTC
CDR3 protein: CATSRAGGRASGANVLTF

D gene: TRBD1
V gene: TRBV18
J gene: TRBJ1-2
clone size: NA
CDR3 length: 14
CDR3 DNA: TGTGCCAGCTCACCTAGACAGGGGGCTTCCGGCTACACCTTC
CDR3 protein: CASSPRQGASGYTF

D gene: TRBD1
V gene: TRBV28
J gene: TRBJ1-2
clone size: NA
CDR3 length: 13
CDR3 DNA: TGTGCCAGCAGTCGACAGGGGGCGAGGGGCTACACCTTC
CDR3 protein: CASSRQGARGYTF

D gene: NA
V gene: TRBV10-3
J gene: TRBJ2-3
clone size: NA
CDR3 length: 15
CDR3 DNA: TGTGCCATCAGAGCCGGCAGGCCCAGCACAGATACGCAGTATTTT
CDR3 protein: CAIRAGRPSTDTQYF

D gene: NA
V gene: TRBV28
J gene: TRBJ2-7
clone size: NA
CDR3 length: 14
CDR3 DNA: TGTGCCAGCAGGGGGAGCGGCCGTACCTACGAGCAGTACTTC
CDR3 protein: CASRGSGRTYEQYF

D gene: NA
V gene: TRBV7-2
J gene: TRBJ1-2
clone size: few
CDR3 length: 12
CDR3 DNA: TGTGCCAGCAGCTTAGGGGGCAATGGCTACACCTTC
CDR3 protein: CASSLGGNGYTF

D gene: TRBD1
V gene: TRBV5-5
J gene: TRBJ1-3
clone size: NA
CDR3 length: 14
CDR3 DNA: TGTGCCAGCAGCCCAGGGACAGCTCGAAACACCATATATTTT
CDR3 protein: CASSPGTARNTIYF

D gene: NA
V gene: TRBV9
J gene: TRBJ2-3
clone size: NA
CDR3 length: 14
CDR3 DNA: TGTGCCAGCAGCACCATAGCGGGCACAGATACGCAGTATTTT
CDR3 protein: CASSTIAGTDTQYF

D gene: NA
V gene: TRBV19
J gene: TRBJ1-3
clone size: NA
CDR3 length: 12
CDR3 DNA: TGTGCCACTGGGGGCCTTGGAAACACCATATATTTT
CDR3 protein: CATGGLGNTIYF

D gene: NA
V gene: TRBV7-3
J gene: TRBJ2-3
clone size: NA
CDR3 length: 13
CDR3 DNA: TGTGCCAGCAGCCGATTGGAGACAGATACGCAGTATTTT
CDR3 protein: CASSRLETDTQYF

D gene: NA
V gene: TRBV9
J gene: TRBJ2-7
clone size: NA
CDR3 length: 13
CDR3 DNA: TGTGCCAGCAGCGTAGGGGGTTCATACGAGCAGTACTTC
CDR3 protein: CASSVGGSYEQYF

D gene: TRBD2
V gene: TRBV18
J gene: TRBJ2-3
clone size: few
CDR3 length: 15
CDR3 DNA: TGTGCCAGCTCACCGGGACTAGCGGGGGGAGATACGCAGTATTTT
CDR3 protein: CASSPGLAGGDTQYF

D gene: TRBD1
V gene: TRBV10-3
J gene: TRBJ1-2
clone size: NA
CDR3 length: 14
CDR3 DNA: TGTGCCATCAGTGAGCAGGGGACAGGGAGGGGCTACACCTTC
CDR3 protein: CAISEQGTGRGYTF

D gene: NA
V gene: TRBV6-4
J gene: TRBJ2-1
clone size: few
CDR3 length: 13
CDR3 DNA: TGTGCCAGCAGTTTCAGGACAGAAGATGAGCAGTTCTTC
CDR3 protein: CASSFRTEDEQFF

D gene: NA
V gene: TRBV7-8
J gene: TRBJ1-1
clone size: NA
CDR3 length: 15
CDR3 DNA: TGTGCCAGCAGCTTAGGTCTGACAGAGAACACTGAAGCTTTCTTT
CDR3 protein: CASSLGLTENTEAFF

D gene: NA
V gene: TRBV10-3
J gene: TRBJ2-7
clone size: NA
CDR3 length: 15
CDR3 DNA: TGTGCCATCAGTGAGCCCCGGTGGTTAGGCCACGAGCAGTACTTC
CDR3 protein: CAISEPRWLGHEQYF

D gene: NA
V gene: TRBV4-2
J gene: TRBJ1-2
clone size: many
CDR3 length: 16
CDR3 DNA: TGTGCCAGCAGCCAAGCCAGGGACACCCGAAGGGATGGCTACACCTTC
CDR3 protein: CASSQARDTRRDGYTF

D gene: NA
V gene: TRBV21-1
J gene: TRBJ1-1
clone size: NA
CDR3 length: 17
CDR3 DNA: TGTGCCAGCAGCAAAGGGACAGCTGCTCCCCCGAACACTGAAGCTTTCTTT
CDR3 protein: CASSKGTAAPPNTEAFF

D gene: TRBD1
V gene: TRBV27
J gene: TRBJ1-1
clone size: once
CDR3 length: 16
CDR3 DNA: TGTGCCAGCAGTCCCCGGGACAGGGTAGGTAACACTGAAGCTTTCTTT
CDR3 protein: CASSPRDRVGNTEAFF

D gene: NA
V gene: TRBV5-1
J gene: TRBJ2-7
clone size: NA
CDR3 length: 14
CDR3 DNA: TGCGCCAGCAGCTTGGACGTCTCAACCTACGAGCAGTACTTC
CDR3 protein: CASSLDVSTYEQYF

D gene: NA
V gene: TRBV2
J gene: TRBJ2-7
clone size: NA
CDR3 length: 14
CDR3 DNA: TGTGCCAGCAGTGAAGCCAGGGATCCCTACGAGCAGTACTTC
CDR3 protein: CASSEARDPYEQYF

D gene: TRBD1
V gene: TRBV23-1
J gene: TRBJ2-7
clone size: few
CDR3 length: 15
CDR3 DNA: TGCGCCAGCAGTCCCCCCGGACAGGGCCGCCACGAGCAGTACTTC
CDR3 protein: CASSPPGQGRHEQYF